This T cell receptor beta chain was retrieved from a study of graft-versus-host responses after intestinal transplantation. Whole-study results and caveats: With peak circulating GvH clone levels came an association with early post-transplant HvG declines.

With respect to this clone: Its antigen is still unknown.

Germline V lookup: CDR1 LNHDA, CDR2 SQIVND (reference sequence). The germline V and J ends were trimmed by 4 bases and 7 bases, with 22 bases remaining between them. The CDR3 totals 16 residues. Assay used: immunoSEQ multiplex PCR; TCRdb lists only in-frame clones, some missing. Of around 90,000 clones in the sample, roughly 92% are singletons; the top ten hold roughly 0.31%. This sequence joins TRBV19 and TRBJ1-2, with D unresolved. The specimen comprised unstimulated CD4+ T cells sorted from spleen or lymph node cells, sampled before intestinal transplant. The receptor's source is a human donor who received an intestinal transplant. The DNA for the CDR3 is TGTGCCAGTAGTAGAGCTCCTCTCCCACAAGGGATTGGCTACACCTTC. Its protein is CASSRAPLPQGIGYTF.